The sequence of this T cell receptor (beta chain) was determined in a study of blood T cell repertoires in COVID-19. Trimming took 6 bases from V and 3 from J; bases not matched to a gene: 10. The CDR3 totals 15 residues. CDR1 and CDR2 (germline): MNHEY, SVGAGI. Some clones are missing from TCRdb's copy, which holds only in-frame ones; the method was immunoSEQ multiplex PCR. There are over 45,000 clones in the sample; roughly 88% occur only once, and about 60% lies in the top ten. What was sequenced was peripheral blood. This receptor was obtained from a man aged 65-85 years with acute or convalescent COVID-19. The chain is built from TRBV6-5 and TRBJ2-5; 7 bases line up with TRBD1. The CDR3 DNA is TGTGCCAGCAGGGATACCGGGACAGCAAAAGAGACCCAGTACTTC. Protein sequence: CASRDTGTAKETQYF.